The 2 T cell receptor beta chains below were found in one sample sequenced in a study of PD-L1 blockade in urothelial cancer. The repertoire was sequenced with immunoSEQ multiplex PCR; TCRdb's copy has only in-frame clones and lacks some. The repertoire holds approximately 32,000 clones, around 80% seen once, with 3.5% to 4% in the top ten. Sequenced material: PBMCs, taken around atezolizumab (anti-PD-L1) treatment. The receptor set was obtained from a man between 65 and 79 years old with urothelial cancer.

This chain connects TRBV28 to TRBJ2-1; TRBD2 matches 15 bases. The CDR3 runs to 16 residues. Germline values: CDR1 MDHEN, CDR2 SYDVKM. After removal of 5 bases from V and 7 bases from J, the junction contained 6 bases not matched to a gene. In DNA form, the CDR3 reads TGTGCCAGCAGTCGGTCGGGGACTAGCGGGAGGAATGAGCAGTTCTTC. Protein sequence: CASSRSGTSGRNEQFF.

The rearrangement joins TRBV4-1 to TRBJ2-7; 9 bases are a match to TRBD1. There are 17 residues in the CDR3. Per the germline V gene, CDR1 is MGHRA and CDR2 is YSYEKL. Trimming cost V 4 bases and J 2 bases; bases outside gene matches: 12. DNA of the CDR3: TGCGCCAGCAGCCCGGGGGGAGCCGGGACAGGGACCTACGAGCAGTACTTC. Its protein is CASSPGGAGTGTYEQYF.